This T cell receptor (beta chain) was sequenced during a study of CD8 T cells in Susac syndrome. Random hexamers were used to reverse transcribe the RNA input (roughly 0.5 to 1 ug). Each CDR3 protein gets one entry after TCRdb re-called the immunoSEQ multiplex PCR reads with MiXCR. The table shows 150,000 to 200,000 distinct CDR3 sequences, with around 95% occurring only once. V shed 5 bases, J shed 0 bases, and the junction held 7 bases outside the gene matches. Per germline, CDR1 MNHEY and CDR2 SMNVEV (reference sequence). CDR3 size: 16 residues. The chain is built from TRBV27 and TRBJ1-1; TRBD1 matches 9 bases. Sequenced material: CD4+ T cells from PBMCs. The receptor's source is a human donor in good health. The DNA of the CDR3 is TGTGCCAGCAGTCTCCTGACAGGGGGGGTGAACACTGAAGCTTTCTTT. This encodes CASSLLTGGVNTEAFF.